The sequence of this T cell receptor (beta chain) was determined in a study of shared T cell receptors in the human thymus. Germline values: CDR1 SGHDT, CDR2 YYEEEE. This CDR3 has 12 amino acids. The germline V and J ends were trimmed by 3 bases and 9 bases, with 10 bases remaining between them. The method was immunoSEQ multiplex PCR; TCRdb's version includes in-frame clones alone and lacks a portion of them. The sample carries some 720,000 clones, approximately 88% recorded once. The sample was also reused in another study, on human thymus T cells. That investigation notes: Donors were healthy Finnish babies undergoing corrective operations for congenital heart defects. Resections obtained during corrective heart surgery supplied the thymus tissue. There appeared to be biased usage of V and J genes in thymic and blood repertoires. Thymic repertoires from unrelated individuals overlapped highly, related research reported.

What was sequenced was thymocytes. V gene TRBV5-6 combines with J gene TRBJ2-1; D is unresolved. This receptor was taken from a boy under three years old with a congenital heart defect. CDR3 protein: CASSSEVGEQFF. The DNA for the CDR3 is TGTGCCAGCAGCTCTGAGGTTGGTGAGCAGTTCTTC.